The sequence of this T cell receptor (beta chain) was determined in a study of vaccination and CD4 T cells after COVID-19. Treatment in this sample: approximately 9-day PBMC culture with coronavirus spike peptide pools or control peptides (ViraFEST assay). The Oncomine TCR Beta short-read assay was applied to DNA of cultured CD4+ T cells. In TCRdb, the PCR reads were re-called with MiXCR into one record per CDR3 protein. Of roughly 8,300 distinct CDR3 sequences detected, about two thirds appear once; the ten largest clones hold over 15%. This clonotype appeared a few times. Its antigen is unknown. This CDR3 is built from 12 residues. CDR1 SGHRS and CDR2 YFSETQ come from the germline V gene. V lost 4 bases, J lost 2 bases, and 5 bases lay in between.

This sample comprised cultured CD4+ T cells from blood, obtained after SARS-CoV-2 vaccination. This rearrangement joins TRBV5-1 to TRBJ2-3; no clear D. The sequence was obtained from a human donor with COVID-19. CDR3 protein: CASSPPTDTQYF. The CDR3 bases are TGCGCCAGCAGCCCCCCCACAGATACGCAGTATTTT.